This TCR beta chain was obtained from a study of molecular identifiers for immune sequencing clone quantification. TCRdb re-called the PCR reads with MiXCR, one entry per CDR3 protein. Of hundreds of thousands of distinct CDR3 sequences in the sample, under 25% were seen once. Per germline, CDR1 DFQATT and CDR2 SNEGSKA (reference sequence). The CDR3 extends over 15 amino acids. V gave up 6 bases and J gave up 4 bases, with 22 bases separating them. Sequencing was carried out using naive CD8+ T cells from blood, with Jurkat cell RNA spiked in. Regarding subset: FACS-sorted CD8+CD4-CCR7+CD45RA+ naive T cells. The V gene is TRBV20-1, the J gene TRBJ2-7; D is perhaps TRBD1 or TRBD2 (5 bases each). The clonotype originates from a human donor in good health. Some libraries in this study had Jurkat cell RNA spiked in. The CDR3 loop reads CSAPSLASPGYEQYF. For the CDR3, the DNA is TGCAGTGCCCCCAGTCTGGCTAGCCCAGGGTACGAGCAGTACTTC.